These 3 T cell receptor beta chains were all obtained from the same sample, sequenced in a study of blood T cell repertoires in COVID-19. Produced via immunoSEQ multiplex PCR; TCRdb's table is partial and in-frame only. The table records 140,000 to 150,000 clones, about nine tenths of them present only once. Specimen: PBMCs or T cells enriched from blood (not recorded which). These receptors all come from a woman aged 40 to 50 who had been exposed to COVID-19.

Here the CDR3 DNA reads TGCAGCGGGGGACAGGGCTACTACGAGCAGTACTTC. Translating it yields CSGGQGYYEQYF. The chain is built from TRBV29-1 and TRBJ2-7, with 9 bases lining up with TRBD1. The CDR3 is 12 amino acids. The germline V gene has CDR1 SQVTM and CDR2 ANQGSEA. V lost 7 bases, J lost 3 bases, and 4 bases stayed unmatched.

This sequence joins TRBV6-1 and TRBJ1-1; D is unresolved. V dropped 2 bases and J dropped 3 bases, with 10 bases sitting between them. From germline, CDR1 is MNHNS and CDR2 SASEGT. The CDR3 is 14 residues long. CDR3 bases: TGTGCCAGCAGTGAACTCCCCGGGGACACTGAAGCTTTCTTT. Protein product: CASSELPGDTEAFF.

The chain joins TRBV9 to TRBJ2-3, with a tentative D call TRBD1 (6 bases). V was trimmed by 5 bases and J by 6 bases, leaving 22 bases between them. Germline V gene data show CDR1 as SGDLS and CDR2 as YYNGEE. CDR3 size: 16 residues. CDR3 region: CASRSTRGRGIDTQYF. The CDR3 nucleotides are TGTGCCAGCAGGTCTACCCGGGGCAGGGGAATCGATACGCAGTATTTT. The whole variable domain, filled in from reference TRBV9 and TRBJ2-3, reads DSGVTQTPKHLITATGQRVTLRCSPRSGDLSVYWYQQSLDQGLQFLIQYYNGEERAKGNILERFSAQQFPDLHSELNLSSLELGDSALYFCASRSTRGRGIDTQYFGPGTRLTVL.